What follows are 10 T cell receptor beta chains derived from one specimen sequenced in a study of T cells in severe cutaneous drug reactions. Bulk and single-cell libraries used iRepertoire multiplex PCR with TCR subtype-specific primers. From the multiplex PCR reads, TCRdb lists one entry per CDR3 protein and no DNA. Its clone listing holds a few thousand distinct CDR3 sequences. The patients sequenced had a carbamazepine-induced Stevens-Johnson syndrome or toxic epidermal necrolysis reaction. The sample taken for sequencing was cells from a skin blister. These receptors were obtained from a human donor with toxic epidermal necrolysis, a severe cutaneous drug reaction.

V usage is TRBV4-3 and J usage is TRBJ2-1; the D call from TCRdb, TRBD1, cannot be confirmed without DNA. Germline values: CDR1 LGHNA, CDR2 YSLEER. The CDR3 totals 15 residues. CDR3 sequence: CASSQGRQSYNEQFF.

The rearrangement joins TRBV5-1 to TRBJ2-1; with no DNA, the TCRdb D assignment of TRBD1 cannot be verified. Germline CDR1 and CDR2: SGHRS and YFSETQ. This CDR3 is 15 amino acids long. CDR3 residues: CASSLGTNSYNEQFF.

The gene calls are TRBV2 and TRBJ1-1. This CDR3 comprises 16 residues. Germline CDR1 SNHLY, CDR2 FYNNEI. CDR3 residues: CASSPVSFQGTTEAFF. Supplemented by reference TRBV2 and TRBJ1-1, the full variable domain reads EPEVTQTPSHQVTQMGQEVILRCVPISNHLYFYWYRQILGQKVEFLVSFYNNEISEKSEIFDDQFSVERPDGSNFTLKIRSTKLEDSAMYFCASSPVSFQGTTEAFFGQGTRLTVV.

The chain links TRBV20-1 to TRBJ2-1; TCRdb designates TRBD2, a call that cannot be tested without DNA. There are 14 residues in the CDR3. CDR1 DFQATT and CDR2 SNEGSKA come from the germline V gene (reference sequence). CDR3 amino acids: CSADPPDLNNEQFF.

V usage is TRBV20-1 and J usage is TRBJ2-1. The CDR3 has 11 residues. Germline V gives CDR1 DFQATT, CDR2 SNEGSKA (reference sequence). The CDR3 sequence is CSARRYNEQFF.

CDR3 sequence reads: CASSGRGGRYEQFF. The chain has TRBV27 and TRBJ2-1; TCRdb picks TRBD2, but there is no DNA to check that call. The CDR3 length is 14 residues. CDR1 MNHEY and CDR2 SMNVEV come from the germline V gene (reference sequence).

V gene TRBV6-1 combines with J gene TRBJ2-5; the TRBD1 assignment by TCRdb is unverifiable without DNA. Germline V gives CDR1 MNHNS, CDR2 SASEGT. The CDR3 consists of 15 residues. The CDR3 reads CASSYPATGQETQYF.

This clonotype shows up as medium-sized by frequency. The rearrangement joins TRBV7-9 to TRBJ2-1; the TRBD2 assignment by TCRdb is unverifiable without DNA. Germline V gives CDR1 SEHNR, CDR2 FQNEAQ (reference sequence). The CDR3 has 14 amino acids. CDR3 sequence reads: CASSLAPRGNEQFF.

The V call is TRBV2, the J call TRBJ2-3; TCRdb's D call, TRBD1, is unchecked because there is no DNA. This CDR3 contains 14 residues. Per the germline V gene, CDR1 is SNHLY and CDR2 is FYNNEI. The CDR3 here is CASRGGGSTDTQYF.

This clonotype is deemed large (0.1 to 1%) by its frequency. The genes are TRBV10-3 and TRBJ2-1; the TRBD1 assignment by TCRdb is unverifiable without DNA. CDR1 and CDR2 from the germline V gene are ENHRY and SYGVKD. The length of the CDR3 is 17 residues. CDR3 protein: CAIGARETGTVSDEQFF.